This T cell receptor beta chain was captured in a study of early T cells in non-severe SARS-CoV-2 infection. Study background: The input, bulk RNA from unsorted whole blood, was sequenced, and chains were unpaired. Broader study findings: CD4 and private specificities were missed by VDJdb matching, which favored anti-spike CD8 responses.

The CDR3 sequence is 12 residues long. The V end lost 3 bases, the J end lost 4 bases, and 5 bases lay between the germline ends. The germline CDR1 and CDR2 sequences are SGHAT and FQNNGV. Unique molecular identifiers (one per individual cDNA molecule) were attached. MiXCR, applied by TCRdb to the 5' RACE reads, yields one record per CDR3 protein. The sample records more than 55,000 distinct CDR3 sequences, under 15% being singletons. This clonotype was picked up many times. Its specificity is unknown. J is TRBJ2-3 and V is TRBV11-2; D remains ambiguous. This clonotype was sampled from an adult who was a healthcare worker with PCR-confirmed SARS-CoV-2 infection or an uninfected control (not recorded which). The specimen sequenced was whole blood. The CDR3 loop is CASSFRPDTQYF. DNA of the CDR3: TGTGCCAGCAGCTTTAGACCAGATACGCAGTATTTT.